This note documents a single T cell receptor beta chain sequence. In the authors' workflow: Amplification with reference gene primers provided the estimates of nucleated cell counts. Sequenced by immunoSEQ multiplex PCR; TCRdb stores in-frame clones only, minus some. That table is the source of V, J and clone size, and D and trimming were worked out from the DNA. The sample lists 95,000 to 150,000 clones; less than 75% were seen once. The data belong to a study of blood T cell repertoires in COVID-19. The overall study: COVID-19 samples from acute and convalescent phases originated in the United States, Italy and Spain. From T cells, B-cell-depleted T cells, or PBMCs came the material, which was cDNA or gDNA.

What was sequenced was peripheral blood. The sequence came from a human donor with acute or convalescent COVID-19. The donor label of this sample is uncertain.

CDR3 DNA: TGTGCCATCAGCGACCTCCGGGACAGGGGAAGCGGCTACACCTTC. Protein sequence: CAISDLRDRGSGYTF. The J gene is TRBJ1-2, the V gene TRBV10-3, with 10 bases fitting TRBD1. CDR1 is ENHRY, CDR2 SYGVKD, per germline. The V gene end was trimmed by 6 bases and the J gene end by 8 bases; junction bases not matched to a gene: 12. This CDR3 is 15 amino acids long.